This note documents a single TCR beta chain sequence. What it recognizes is unknown. Per germline, CDR1 SGHNT and CDR2 YENEEA. V was clipped by 0 bases and J by 0 bases; unmatched bases: 10. The CDR3 runs to 19 residues. These data originate in a study of T cells in localized non-small cell lung cancer. Findings and caveats of the study: Paired adjacent lung recovered a median approximately 57 of the top 100 tumor clones. Heterogeneity within the tumor remains possible, as just one region underwent sequencing. Clonality peaked in uninvolved adjacent lung rather than tumor. A higher density of T cells in blood coincided with extended overall survival.

Measured with immunoSEQ multiplex PCR; TCRdb has only the in-frame clones, and not every one. The sample lists about 41,000 clones; almost 90% were seen once. The sample was peripheral blood, taken before any cancer treatment. This sequence joins TRBV11-3 and TRBJ2-4, with 8 bases identical to TRBD2. The sequence was obtained from an older female donor with stage I squamous cell lung carcinoma. CDR3 amino acids: CASSLDWREDRLAKNIQYF. In nucleotides, the CDR3 is TGTGCCAGCAGCTTAGATTGGCGGGAGGACCGTTTAGCCAAAAACATTCAGTACTTC.